A single sample gave rise to the 14 T cell receptor beta chains below, sequenced in a study of T-cell memory formation after mild COVID-19. TCRdb used MiXCR to reprocess the 5' RACE reads, holding one entry per CDR3 protein. This table has 550,000 to 650,000 distinct CDR3 sequences, approximately 15% appearing once. The sample was PBMCs or a T cell subset sorted from them (not recorded which). The source is an adult woman who had mild COVID-19 (a few samples of this study predate the infection). Cell type and time point are not known.

This rearrangement joins TRBV20-1 to TRBJ1-3, with unresolved D. Looked up from germline, CDR1 is DFQATT and CDR2 is SNEGSKA (reference sequence). V lost 1 base and J lost 5, with 12 bases in between. The length of the CDR3 is 14 residues. The chain's CDR3 is CSARGGTIRNTIYF. In DNA form, the CDR3 reads TGCAGTGCTAGAGGTGGCACCATAAGAAACACCATATATTTT.

This clonotype was picked up many times. The V gene is TRBV20-1, the J gene TRBJ1-2; D not certain. CDR3 size: 11 residues. Trimming stripped 4 bases from V and 8 bases from J, with 11 bases between. Germline loops: CDR1 DFQATT, CDR2 SNEGSKA (reference sequence). CDR3 in amino acids: CSAISVVGYTF. The CDR3 DNA sequence: TGCAGTGCTATTAGCGTGGTCGGCTACACCTTC.

In this sample, this clonotype turned up a few times. The V gene is TRBV7-9, the J gene TRBJ1-5; 7 nucleotides line up with TRBD1. J lost 9 bases, V lost 0 bases, and 17 bases had no gene match. Germline-derived CDR1 and CDR2 are SEHNR and FQNEAQ (reference sequence). The CDR3 contains 18 residues. The CDR3 region has the DNA TGTGCCAGCAGCTTAGCGATTGGGGGACAGAGGGTGGGGCGGCCCCAGCATTTT. Amino acid sequence: CASSLAIGGQRVGRPQHF.

This clonotype was found a few times. The CDR3 DNA follows: TGTGCCAGCTCACCACCCGGGACTGGTCCGACCTACGAGCAGTACTTC. Translating gives CASSPPGTGPTYEQYF. This sequence joins TRBV7-9 and TRBJ2-7; TRBD2 might be the D (6 bases). Trimming shortened V by 8 bases and J by 2 bases, and 22 bases separated the two germline ends. CDR1 is SEHNR, CDR2 FQNEAQ, per germline (reference sequence). The CDR3 covers 16 residues.

The chain couples TRBV6-1 to TRBJ1-1, with 7 bases identical to TRBD1. This CDR3 has 15 amino acids. CDR1 and CDR2 from the germline V gene are MNHNS and SASEGT. With 7 bases clipped from V and 3 bases from J, the junction kept 11 bases outside the gene matches. The CDR3 nucleotides are TGTGCCAGCAACGGACAGGAGGTAGGAGACACTGAAGCTTTCTTT. As protein: CASNGQEVGDTEAFF.

The rearrangement joins TRBV14 to TRBJ2-5; 10 positions agree with TRBD1. The length of the CDR3 is 15 residues. Germline CDR1 is SGHDN and CDR2 is FVKESK. With 5 bases clipped from V and 2 bases from J, the junction kept 5 bases outside the gene matches. The CDR3 reads CASSGTGAQQETQYF. The CDR3 coding sequence is TGTGCCAGCAGCGGGACAGGGGCCCAACAAGAGACCCAGTACTTC.

This clonotype was found once. The chain joins TRBV12-3 or TRBV12-4 to TRBJ2-5; 8 bases fit TRBD1. The V segment lost 4 bases and the J segment 4 bases; nucleotides outside the gene matches: 8. This CDR3 comprises 15 residues. CDR3 nucleotides: TGTGCCAGCAGTTGGCAGGGGGCCTTCTCAGAGACCCAGTACTTC. It yields the protein CASSWQGAFSETQYF.

This rearrangement joins TRBV9 to TRBJ2-5; TRBD2 might be the D (5 bases). CDR1 SGDLS and CDR2 YYNGEE come from the germline V gene. V was trimmed by 5 bases and J by 0 bases, leaving 17 bases between them. The CDR3 extends over 16 amino acids. The CDR3 here is CASSPTGTRDQETQYF. In DNA, the CDR3 is TGTGCCAGCAGTCCGACTGGAACTAGGGACCAAGAGACCCAGTACTTC.

In this sample, this clonotype turned up a few times. The chain recombines TRBV29-1 with TRBJ1-1, with D perhaps matching TRBD1 (5 bases). V was clipped by 8 bases and J by 1 base, with 14 bases between them. Germline V CDR1 and CDR2: SQVTM, ANQGSEA. This CDR3 is built from 13 residues. CDR3 nucleotide sequence: TGCAGCCCCAGGAGGGACCCGAACACTGAAGCTTTCTTT. Encoded protein: CSPRRDPNTEAFF. Full variable domain (remainder filled in from reference TRBV29-1 and TRBJ1-1): SAVISQKPSRDICQRGTSLTIQCQVDSQVTMMFWYRQQPGQSLTLIATANQGSEATYESGFVIDKFPISRPNLTFSTLTVSNMSPEDSSIYLCSPRRDPNTEAFFGQGTRLTVV.

This clonotype occurred a few times. V is TRBV27 and J is TRBJ1-2, with TRBD1 matching 8 bases. The V and J ends lost 4 bases and 4 bases, in that order; junction bases with no gene match: 8. CDR1 is MNHEY, CDR2 SMNVEV, per germline (reference sequence). There are 15 residues in the CDR3. The CDR3 DNA follows: TGTGCCAGCAGTTACTCGGGACAGGCTTTCTATGGCTACACCTTC. This sequence encodes CASSYSGQAFYGYTF.

The CDR3 bases are TGTGCCAGCTCACCAGGTCCAGCGGGATTGGGCAAAAACATTCAGTACTTC. Protein product: CASSPGPAGLGKNIQYF. The V gene is TRBV18, the J gene TRBJ2-4; 7 nucleotides agree with TRBD2. After removal of 2 bases from V and 3 bases from J, the junction contained 10 bases not matched to a gene. Germline CDR1 is KGHSH and CDR2 is LQKENI. CDR3 length: 17 amino acids.

CDR3 region: CASSLTGATEQFF. The CDR3 DNA follows: TGTGCCAGCAGCTTAACCGGAGCCACTGAGCAGTTCTTC. The V and J genes are TRBV7-3 and TRBJ2-1; D uncertain. The CDR3 is 13 amino acids. V gave up 0 bases and J gave up 9 bases, with 9 bases separating them. Looked up from germline, CDR1 is SGHTA and CDR2 is FQGTGA.

The chain combines TRBV24-1 with TRBJ1-5; D may be TRBD1 (5 bases). Trimming cost V 3 bases and J 0 bases, with 11 bases left between them. The CDR3 loop spans 16 amino acids. CDR1 and CDR2 (germline): KGHDR, SFDVKD. CDR3 DNA: TGTGCCACCAGTGATACGAAGGGGTATAGCAATCAGCCCCAGCATTTT. It encodes CATSDTKGYSNQPQHF.

V usage is TRBV24-1 and J usage is TRBJ2-7, with D maybe TRBD1 (5 bases). This CDR3 contains 12 residues. Germline-derived CDR1 and CDR2 are KGHDR and SFDVKD. Trimming removed 5 bases at V and 3 bases at J, with 7 bases between. The chain's CDR3 is CATSATGYEQYF. CDR3 DNA sequence: TGTGCCACCAGTGCAACAGGCTACGAGCAGTACTTC.